The present T cell receptor beta chain was sequenced within a study of T cell repertoires in cytomegalovirus infection. Study-level information: CMV epitopes, recently identified HLA-C-restricted and well-studied HLA-B-restricted, were used. Both CMV infection and a matching HLA type were indicated by public TCR beta signatures. Study findings and constraints: CMV-specific HLA-C-restricted TCR beta clonotypes dominated the ex vivo response. Accumulated public TCR beta family frequency recognized individuals carrying CMV together with the relevant HLA.

This clonotype appeared many times. What it binds is not known. TCRdb recomputed calls from the reads with MiXCR, one row per CDR3 protein. The table includes about half a million distinct CDR3 sequences, under 55% detected once. CDR3 length: 12 amino acids. The V gene's germline CDR1 is SGHTA and CDR2 FQGNSA. V lost 3 bases to trimming and J lost 5 bases, with 5 bases between them. The chain is built from TRBV7-2 and TRBJ1-5; D unclear. The sequenced sample was cultured PBMCs, obtained from culture after CMV antigen stimulation. This sequence originates from a human donor in good health (CMV status not recorded). Some clones in this sample may be carry-over from other donors' samples. The CDR3 DNA is TGTGCCAGCAGCTTTCGGGATCAGCCCCAGCATTTT. It specifies CASSFRDQPQHF.